Below, one T cell receptor (beta chain) is given with its context. Its matching antigen is unknown. PCR was performed a second time for 7 to 11 cycles using a sample-barcoded 5' primer and a J-beta primer mix. Researchers report that a template-switch adaptor with 12 random nucleotides tagged each cDNA molecule. Individual samples furnished no less than 2.5 million CDR3-containing paired-end reads apiece. Using its own MiXCR run on the 5' RACE reads, TCRdb lists one record per CDR3 protein. The sample lists 270,000 or so distinct CDR3 sequences, 25% to 30% occurring once. This sample is drawn from a study of blood T cells in healthy people across ages. General study points: Measured against age, TCR beta diversity per million T cells decreased in a roughly linear manner.

Germline V gives CDR1 DFQATT, CDR2 SNEGSKA (reference sequence). V lost 4 bases to trimming and J lost 0 bases, with 10 bases between them. CDR3 length: 14 amino acids. The clonotype comes from a woman aged 70-85 years in good health. The source material was blood. J is TRBJ2-4 and V is TRBV20-1; perhaps TRBD2 as D (5 bases). CDR3 residues: CSATSGLAKNIQYF. In DNA, the CDR3 is TGCAGTGCTACAAGCGGCCTAGCCAAAAACATTCAGTACTTC.